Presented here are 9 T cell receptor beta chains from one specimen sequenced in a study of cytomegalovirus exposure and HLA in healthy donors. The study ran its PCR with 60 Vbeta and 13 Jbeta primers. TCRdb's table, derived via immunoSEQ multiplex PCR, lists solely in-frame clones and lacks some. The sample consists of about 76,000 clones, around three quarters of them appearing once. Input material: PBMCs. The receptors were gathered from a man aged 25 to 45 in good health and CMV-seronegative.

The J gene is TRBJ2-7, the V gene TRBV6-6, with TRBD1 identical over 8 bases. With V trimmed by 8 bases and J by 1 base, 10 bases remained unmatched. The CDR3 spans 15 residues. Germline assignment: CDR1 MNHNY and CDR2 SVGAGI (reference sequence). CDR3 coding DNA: TGTGCCAGCCGCGAAACCGGGACAGGTTCCTACGAGCAGTACTTC. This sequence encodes CASRETGTGSYEQYF.

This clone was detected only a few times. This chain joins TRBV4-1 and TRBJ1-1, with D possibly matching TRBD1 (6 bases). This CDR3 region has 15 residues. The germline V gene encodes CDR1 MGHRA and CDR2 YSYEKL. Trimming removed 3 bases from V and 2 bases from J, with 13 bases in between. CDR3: CASSHAGTHNTEAFF. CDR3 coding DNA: TGCGCCAGCAGCCACGCCGGGACACACAACACTGAAGCTTTCTTT.

CDR3 sequence (DNA): TGTGCCAGCAGCCCGGGGACAGGTCTCGACGAGCAGTACTTC. The encoded protein is CASSPGTGLDEQYF. V usage is TRBV5-6 and J usage is TRBJ2-7, with 8 bases aligning to TRBD1. The J segment lost 5 bases and the V segment lost 4 bases, leaving 8 bases of the junction unmatched. Looked up from germline, CDR1 is SGHDT and CDR2 is YYEEEE. CDR3 length equals 14 residues.

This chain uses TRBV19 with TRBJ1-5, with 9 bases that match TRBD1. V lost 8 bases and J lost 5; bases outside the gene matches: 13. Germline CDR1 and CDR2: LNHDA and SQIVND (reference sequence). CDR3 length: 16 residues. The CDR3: CASDSRDRELHQPQHF. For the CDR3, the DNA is TGTGCCAGTGACTCCCGGGACAGGGAATTACATCAGCCCCAGCATTTT.

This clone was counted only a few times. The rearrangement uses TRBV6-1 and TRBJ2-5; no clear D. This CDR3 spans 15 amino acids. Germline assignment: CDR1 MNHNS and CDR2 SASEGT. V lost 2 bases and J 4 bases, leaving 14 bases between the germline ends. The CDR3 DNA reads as TGTGCCAGCAGTGAACTGACTGGCACAAGAGAGACCCAGTACTTC. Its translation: CASSELTGTRETQYF.

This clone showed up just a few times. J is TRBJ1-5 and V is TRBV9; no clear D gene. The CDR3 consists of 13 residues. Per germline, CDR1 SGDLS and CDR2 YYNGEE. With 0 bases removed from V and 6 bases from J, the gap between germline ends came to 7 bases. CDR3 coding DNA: TGTGCCAGCAGCGTAGATCTAGGTCAGCCCCAGCATTTT. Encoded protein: CASSVDLGQPQHF.

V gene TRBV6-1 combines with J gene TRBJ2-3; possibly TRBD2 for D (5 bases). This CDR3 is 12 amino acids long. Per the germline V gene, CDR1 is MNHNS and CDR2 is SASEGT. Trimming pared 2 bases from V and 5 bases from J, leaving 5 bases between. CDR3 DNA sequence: TGTGCCAGCAGTGAACGGGGAGATACGCAGTATTTT. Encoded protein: CASSERGDTQYF.

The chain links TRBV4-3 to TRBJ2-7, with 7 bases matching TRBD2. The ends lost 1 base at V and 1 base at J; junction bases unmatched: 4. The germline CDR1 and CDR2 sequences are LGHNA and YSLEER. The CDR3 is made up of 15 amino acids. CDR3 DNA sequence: TGCGCCAGCAGCCAAGGTCGGGGGGTGTCCTACGAGCAGTACTTC. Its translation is CASSQGRGVSYEQYF.

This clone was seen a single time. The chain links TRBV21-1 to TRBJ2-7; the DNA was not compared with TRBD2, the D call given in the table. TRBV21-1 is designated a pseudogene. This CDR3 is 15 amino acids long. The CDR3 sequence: CASSDTSWELSEQYF. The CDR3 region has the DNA TGTGCCAGCAGCGATACCTCCTGGGAGCTCAGCGAGCAGTACTTC.